This section outlines one TCR beta chain sequence together with its context. In germline, CDR1 is KGHSH, CDR2 LQKENI. This CDR3 has 16 amino acids. V was shortened by 2 bases and J by 4 bases, with 14 bases between the two germline ends. Participants' reported clinical history set cohort assignment. This sample was taken from a study of blood T cell repertoires in COVID-19. Libraries were prepared by immunoSEQ multiplex PCR; TCRdb keeps only in-frame clonotypes and omits some of them. The table lists 340,000 or so clones, roughly 85% of them singletons, with around 4.5% in the top ten. The chain links TRBV18 to TRBJ1-4; D gene ambiguous. Sample: PBMCs or T cells enriched from blood (not recorded which). The clonotype originates from a woman aged 40 to 50 with acute COVID-19. The CDR3 is CASSPRVGLVNEKLFF. The CDR3 coding sequence is TGTGCCAGCTCACCAAGAGTTGGTTTGGTTAATGAAAAACTGTTTTTT.